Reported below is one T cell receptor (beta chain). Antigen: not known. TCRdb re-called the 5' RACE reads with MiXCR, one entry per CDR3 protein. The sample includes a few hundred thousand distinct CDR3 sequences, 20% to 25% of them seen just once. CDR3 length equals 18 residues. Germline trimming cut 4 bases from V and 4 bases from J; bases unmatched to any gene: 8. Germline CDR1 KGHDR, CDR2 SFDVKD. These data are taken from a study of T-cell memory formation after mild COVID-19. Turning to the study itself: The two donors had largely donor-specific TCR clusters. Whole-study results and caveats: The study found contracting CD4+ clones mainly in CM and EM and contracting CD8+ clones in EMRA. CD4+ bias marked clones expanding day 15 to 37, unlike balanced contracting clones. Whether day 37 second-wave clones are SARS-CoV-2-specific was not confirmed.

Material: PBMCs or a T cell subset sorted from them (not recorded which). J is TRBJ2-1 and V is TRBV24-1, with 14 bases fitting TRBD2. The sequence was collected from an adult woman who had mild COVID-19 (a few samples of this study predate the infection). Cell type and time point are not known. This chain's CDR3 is CATSDPGTSGSWYNEQFF. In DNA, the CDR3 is TGTGCCACCAGTGACCCTGGGACTAGCGGGAGTTGGTACAATGAGCAGTTCTTC.